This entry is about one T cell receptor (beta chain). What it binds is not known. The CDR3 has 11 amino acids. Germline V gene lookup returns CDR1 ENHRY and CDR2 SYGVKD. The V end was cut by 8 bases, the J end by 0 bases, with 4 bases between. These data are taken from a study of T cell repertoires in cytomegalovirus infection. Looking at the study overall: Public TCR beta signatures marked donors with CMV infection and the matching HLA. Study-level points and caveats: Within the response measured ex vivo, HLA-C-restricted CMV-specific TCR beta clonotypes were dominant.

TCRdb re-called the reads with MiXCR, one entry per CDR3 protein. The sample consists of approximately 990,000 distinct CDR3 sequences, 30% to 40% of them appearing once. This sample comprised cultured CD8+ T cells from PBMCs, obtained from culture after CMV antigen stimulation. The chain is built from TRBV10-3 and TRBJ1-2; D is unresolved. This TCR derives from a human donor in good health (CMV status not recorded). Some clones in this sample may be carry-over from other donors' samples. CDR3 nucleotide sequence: TGTGCCATCGGGGCTAACTATGGCTACACCTTC. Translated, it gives CAIGANYGYTF.